The clone carrying this T cell receptor beta chain showed up just once. The data originate from a study of OX40 agonist ivuxolimab in advanced cancers. Turning to the study itself: An agonistic human IgG2 monoclonal antibody against OX40 (CD134) was given. Having had anti-PD-1, anti-PD-L1 or anti-CTLA-4 therapy before was allowed, and roughly 38% had some.

TCRdb keeps only in-frame clones here, not all; method: immunoSEQ multiplex PCR. The sample contains approximately 22,000 clones, more than 70% of which appear only once. Trimming took 0 bases from V and 4 from J, leaving 10 bases between them. This CDR3 is 14 amino acids long. Looked up from germline, CDR1 is MGHRA and CDR2 is YSYEKL. Sequenced material: CD4+ or CD8+ T cells sorted from blood, taken in a trial of the OX40 agonist ivuxolimab. This receptor was identified in an adult with an advanced solid tumor such as melanoma, head and neck, liver or kidney cancer. This chain connects TRBV4-1 to TRBJ2-7; no clear D gene. The CDR3 nucleotides are TGCGCCAGCAGCCAAGAAGGGAATTGGTACGAGCAGTACTTC. Residues: CASSQEGNWYEQYF.